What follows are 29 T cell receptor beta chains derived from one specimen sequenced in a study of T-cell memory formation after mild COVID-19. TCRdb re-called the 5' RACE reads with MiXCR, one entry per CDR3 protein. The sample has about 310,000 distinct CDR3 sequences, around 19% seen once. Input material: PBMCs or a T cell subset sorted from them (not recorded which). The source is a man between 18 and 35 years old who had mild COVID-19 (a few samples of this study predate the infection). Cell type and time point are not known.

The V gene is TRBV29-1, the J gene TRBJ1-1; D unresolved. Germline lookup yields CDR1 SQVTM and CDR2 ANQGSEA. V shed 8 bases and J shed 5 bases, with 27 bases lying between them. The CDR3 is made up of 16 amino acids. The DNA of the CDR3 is TGCAGCATCAGTTGGGTCCCAGCTAACCTGGGGACTGAAGCTTTCTTT. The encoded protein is CSISWVPANLGTEAFF.

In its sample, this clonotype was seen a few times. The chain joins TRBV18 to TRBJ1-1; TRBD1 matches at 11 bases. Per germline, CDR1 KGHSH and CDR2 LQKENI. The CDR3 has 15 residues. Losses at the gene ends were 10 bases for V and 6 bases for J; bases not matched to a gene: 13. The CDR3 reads CATFRTGGDLAEAFF. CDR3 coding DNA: TGTGCCACTTTCCGGACAGGGGGCGATTTGGCTGAAGCTTTCTTT.

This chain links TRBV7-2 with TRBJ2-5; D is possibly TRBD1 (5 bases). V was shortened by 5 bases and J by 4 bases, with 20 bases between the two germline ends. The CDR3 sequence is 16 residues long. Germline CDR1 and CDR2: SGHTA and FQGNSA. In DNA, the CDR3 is TGTGCCAGCAGCCTCCCCTGGGCAGGGATGGGAGAGACCCAGTACTTC. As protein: CASSLPWAGMGETQYF.

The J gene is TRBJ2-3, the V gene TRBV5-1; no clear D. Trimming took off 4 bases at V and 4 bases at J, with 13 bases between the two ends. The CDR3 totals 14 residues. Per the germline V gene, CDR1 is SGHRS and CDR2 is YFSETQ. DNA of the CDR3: TGCGCCAGCAGCCCTTTGCCATCCTCAGATACGCAGTATTTT. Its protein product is CASSPLPSSDTQYF.

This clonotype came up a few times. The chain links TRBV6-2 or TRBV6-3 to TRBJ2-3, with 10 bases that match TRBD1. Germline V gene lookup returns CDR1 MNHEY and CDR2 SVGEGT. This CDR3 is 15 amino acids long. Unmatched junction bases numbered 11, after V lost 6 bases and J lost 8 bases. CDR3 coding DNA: TGTGCCAGCAGACTCCGGGACAGGGGATTTGGTACGCAGTATTTT. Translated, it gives CASRLRDRGFGTQYF.

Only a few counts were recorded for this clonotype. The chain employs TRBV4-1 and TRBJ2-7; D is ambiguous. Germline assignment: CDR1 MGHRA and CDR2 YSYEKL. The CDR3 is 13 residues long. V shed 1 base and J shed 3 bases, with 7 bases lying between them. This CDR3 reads CASSQVYGYEQYV. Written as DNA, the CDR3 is TGCGCCAGCAGCCAAGTGTATGGCTACGAGCAGTACGTC.

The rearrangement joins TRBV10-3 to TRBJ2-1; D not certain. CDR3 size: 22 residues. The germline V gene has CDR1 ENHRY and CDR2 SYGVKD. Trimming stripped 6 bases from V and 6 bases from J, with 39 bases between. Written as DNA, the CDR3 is TGTGCCATCAGCTCAGAAGTCGTTGGGGTAGGATTTTTAAGTGAAATAGGCAATGAGCAGTTCTTC. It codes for CAISSEVVGVGFLSEIGNEQFF.

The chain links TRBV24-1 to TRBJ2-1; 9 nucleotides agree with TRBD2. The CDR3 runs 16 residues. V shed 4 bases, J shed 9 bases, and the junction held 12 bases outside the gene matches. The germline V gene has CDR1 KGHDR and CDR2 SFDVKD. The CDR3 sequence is CATSDTDSGGWGEQFF. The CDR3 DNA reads TGTGCCACCAGTGACACGGATAGCGGGGGATGGGGTGAGCAGTTCTTC.

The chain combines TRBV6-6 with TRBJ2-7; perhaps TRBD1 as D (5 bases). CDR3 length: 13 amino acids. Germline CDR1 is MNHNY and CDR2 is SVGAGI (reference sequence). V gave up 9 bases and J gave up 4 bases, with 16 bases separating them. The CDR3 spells CASSDTTPYEQYV. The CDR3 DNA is TGTGCCAGTTCGGACACGACACCTTACGAGCAGTACGTC.

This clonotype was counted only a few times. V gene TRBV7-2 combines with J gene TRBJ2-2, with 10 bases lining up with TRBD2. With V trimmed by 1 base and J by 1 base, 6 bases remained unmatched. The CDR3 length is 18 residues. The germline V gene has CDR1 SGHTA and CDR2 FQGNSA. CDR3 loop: CASSLESSGGLNTGELFF. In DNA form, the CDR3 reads TGTGCCAGCAGCTTAGAGAGTAGCGGGGGGCTGAACACCGGGGAGCTGTTTTTT.

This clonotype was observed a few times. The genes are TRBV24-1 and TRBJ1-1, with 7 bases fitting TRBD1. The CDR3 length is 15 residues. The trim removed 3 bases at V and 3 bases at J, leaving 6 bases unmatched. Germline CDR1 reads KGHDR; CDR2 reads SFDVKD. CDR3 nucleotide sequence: TGTGCCACCAGTGATCTCCGAGACAGGGACACTGAAGCTTTCTTT. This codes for CATSDLRDRDTEAFF.

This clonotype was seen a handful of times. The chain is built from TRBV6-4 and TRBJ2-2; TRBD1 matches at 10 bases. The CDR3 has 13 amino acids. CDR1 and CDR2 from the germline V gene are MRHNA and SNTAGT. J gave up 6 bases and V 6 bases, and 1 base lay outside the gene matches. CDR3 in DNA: TGTGCCAGCAGCGACAGGGGGCCCGGGGAGCTGTTTTTT. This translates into CASSDRGPGELFF.

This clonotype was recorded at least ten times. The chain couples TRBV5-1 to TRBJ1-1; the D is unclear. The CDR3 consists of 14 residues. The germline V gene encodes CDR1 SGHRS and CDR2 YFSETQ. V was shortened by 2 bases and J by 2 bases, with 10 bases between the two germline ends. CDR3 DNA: TGCGCCAGCAGCTTAGAGGGAGCCAACACTGAAGCTTTCTTT. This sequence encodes CASSLEGANTEAFF.

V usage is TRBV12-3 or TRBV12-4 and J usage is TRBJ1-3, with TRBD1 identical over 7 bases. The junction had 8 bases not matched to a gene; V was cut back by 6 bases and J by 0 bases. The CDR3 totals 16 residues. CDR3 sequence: CASSAFGTASGNTIYF. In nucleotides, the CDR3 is TGTGCCAGCAGCGCTTTTGGGACAGCCTCTGGAAACACCATATATTTT.

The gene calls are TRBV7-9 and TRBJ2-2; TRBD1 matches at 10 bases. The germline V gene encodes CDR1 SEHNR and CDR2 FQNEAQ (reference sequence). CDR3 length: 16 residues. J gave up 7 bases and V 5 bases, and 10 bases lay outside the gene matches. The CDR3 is CASSGRTGGGDGELFF. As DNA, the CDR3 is TGTGCCAGCAGCGGGCGGACAGGGGGAGGAGACGGGGAGCTGTTTTTT.

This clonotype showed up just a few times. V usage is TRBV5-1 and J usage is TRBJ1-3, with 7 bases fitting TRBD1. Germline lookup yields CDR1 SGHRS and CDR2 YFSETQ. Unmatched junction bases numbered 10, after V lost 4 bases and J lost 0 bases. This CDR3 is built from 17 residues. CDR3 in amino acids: CASSIGTAASSGNTIYF. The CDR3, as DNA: TGCGCCAGCAGCATCGGGACAGCCGCGAGCTCTGGAAACACCATATATTTT.

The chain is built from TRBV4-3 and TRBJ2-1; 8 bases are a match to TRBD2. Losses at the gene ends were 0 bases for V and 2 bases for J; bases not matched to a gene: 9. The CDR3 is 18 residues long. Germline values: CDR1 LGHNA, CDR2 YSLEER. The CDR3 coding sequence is TGCGCCAGCAGCCAAGATGCCCCTACAGCGGGGGCCTACAATGAGCAGTTCTTC. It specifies CASSQDAPTAGAYNEQFF.

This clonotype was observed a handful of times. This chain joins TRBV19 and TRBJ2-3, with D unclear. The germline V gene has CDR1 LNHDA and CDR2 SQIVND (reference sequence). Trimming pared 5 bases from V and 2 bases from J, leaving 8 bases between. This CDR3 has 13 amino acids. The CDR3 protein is CASSPSLTDTQYF. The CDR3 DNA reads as TGTGCCAGTAGTCCGTCGCTCACAGATACGCAGTATTTT.

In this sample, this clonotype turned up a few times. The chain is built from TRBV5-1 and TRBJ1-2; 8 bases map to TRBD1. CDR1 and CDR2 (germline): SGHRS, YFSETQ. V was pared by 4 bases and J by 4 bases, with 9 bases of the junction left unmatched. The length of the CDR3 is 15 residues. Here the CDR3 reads CASSLGTGRAYGYTF. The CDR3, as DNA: TGCGCCAGCAGCCTGGGGACAGGTCGGGCCTATGGCTACACCTTC.

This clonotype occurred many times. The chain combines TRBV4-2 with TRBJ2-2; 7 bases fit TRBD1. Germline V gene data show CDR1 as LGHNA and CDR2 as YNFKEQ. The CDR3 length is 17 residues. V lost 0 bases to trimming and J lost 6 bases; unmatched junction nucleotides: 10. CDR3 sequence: CASSQEGEGGASGELFF. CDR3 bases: TGTGCCAGCAGCCAAGAGGGGGAAGGGGGCGCGTCCGGGGAGCTGTTTTTT.

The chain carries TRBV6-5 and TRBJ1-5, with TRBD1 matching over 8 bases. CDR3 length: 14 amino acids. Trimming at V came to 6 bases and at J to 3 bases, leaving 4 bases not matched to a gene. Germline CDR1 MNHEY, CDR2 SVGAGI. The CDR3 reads CASRGRGPNQPQHF. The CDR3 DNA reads TGTGCCAGCAGGGGCAGGGGGCCCAATCAGCCCCAGCATTTT.

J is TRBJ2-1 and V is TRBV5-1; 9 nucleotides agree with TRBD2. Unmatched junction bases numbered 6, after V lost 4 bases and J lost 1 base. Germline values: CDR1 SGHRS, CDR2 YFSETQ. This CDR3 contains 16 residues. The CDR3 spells CASSRAAGGSYNEQFF. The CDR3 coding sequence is TGCGCCAGCAGCAGGGCAGCGGGGGGTTCCTACAATGAGCAGTTCTTC.

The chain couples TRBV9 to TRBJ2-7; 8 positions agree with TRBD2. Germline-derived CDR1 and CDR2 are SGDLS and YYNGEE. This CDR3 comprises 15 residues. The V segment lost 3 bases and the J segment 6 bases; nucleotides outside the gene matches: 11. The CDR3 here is CASSAPPRGGGEQYV. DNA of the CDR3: TGTGCCAGCAGCGCCCCACCTCGGGGGGGCGGCGAGCAGTACGTC.

The chain's CDR3 is CASSFGEGEKLFF. CDR3 DNA sequence: TGTGCCAGCAGCTTCGGGGAGGGCGAAAAACTGTTTTTT. This chain uses TRBV7-9 with TRBJ1-4; no clear D. V was trimmed by 3 bases and J by 8 bases, leaving 10 bases between them. The CDR3 sequence is 13 residues long. Germline lookup yields CDR1 SEHNR and CDR2 FQNEAQ (reference sequence). Drawing the rest from reference TRBV7-9 and TRBJ1-4, the complete variable domain is DTGVSQNPRHKITKRGQNVTFRCDPISEHNRLYWYRQTLGQGPEFLTYFQNEAQLEKSRLLSDRFSAERPKGSFSTLEIQRTEQGDSAMYLCASSFGEGEKLFFGSGTQLSVL.

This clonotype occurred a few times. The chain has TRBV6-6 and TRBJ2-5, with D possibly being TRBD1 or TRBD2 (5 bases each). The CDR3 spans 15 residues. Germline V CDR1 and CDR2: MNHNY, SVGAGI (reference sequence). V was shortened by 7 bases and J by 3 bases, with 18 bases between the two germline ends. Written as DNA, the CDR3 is TGTGCCAGCACCCTGTCGGGGACCAGTAAAGAGACCCAGTACTTC. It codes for CASTLSGTSKETQYF.

The CDR3 loop is CASSLLAGGHQREQYV. As DNA, the CDR3 is TGTGCCAGCAGTTTATTGGCGGGGGGGCACCAACGCGAGCAGTACGTC. The chain uses TRBV28 and TRBJ2-7; TRBD2 agrees at 9 bases. CDR3 length: 16 residues. V trimming: 1 base; J trimming: 6 bases; junction bases outside the gene matches: 10. Germline V gives CDR1 MDHEN, CDR2 SYDVKM.

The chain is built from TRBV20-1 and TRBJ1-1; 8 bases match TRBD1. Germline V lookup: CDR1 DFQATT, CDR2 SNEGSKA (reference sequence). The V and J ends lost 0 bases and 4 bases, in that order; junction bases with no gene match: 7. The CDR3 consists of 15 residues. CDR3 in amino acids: CSARDLIGQGTEAFF. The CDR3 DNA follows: TGCAGTGCTAGAGATCTCATAGGACAGGGCACTGAAGCTTTCTTT.

CDR3 nucleotide sequence: TGTGCCAGCAGTCTGGAGCCGTGGCAGGGGGCCACGGCAGCTTTCTTT. Translating it yields CASSLEPWQGATAAFF. The chain joins TRBV6-2 or TRBV6-3 to TRBJ1-1; 8 bases are a match to TRBD1. Germline values: CDR1 MNHEY, CDR2 SVGEGT. The CDR3 spans 16 residues. The trim removed 5 bases at V and 10 bases at J, leaving 18 bases unmatched.

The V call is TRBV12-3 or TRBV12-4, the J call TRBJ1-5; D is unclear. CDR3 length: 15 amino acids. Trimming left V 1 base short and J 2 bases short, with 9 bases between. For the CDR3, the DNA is TGTGCCAGCAGTTTAGAGGGTGGGGGCAATCAGCCCCAGCATTTT. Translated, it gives CASSLEGGGNQPQHF.